A single sample is the source of the 3 T cell receptor beta chains below, sequenced in a study of Ad26.COV2.S vaccination and SARS-CoV-2 variants. As to treatment: 19 received Ad26.COV2.S at low or high dose, single or two shots; a few received placebo; per-sample allocation not given. Following the first vaccine or placebo injection, samples were taken on day 63. The method was immunoSEQ multiplex PCR; TCRdb's version includes in-frame clones alone and lacks a portion of them. The sample has more than 350,000 clones, 90% seen once; the top ten hold over 9%. The specimen comprised peripheral blood, sampled in a trial of Ad26.COV2.S vaccine versus placebo. The receptors were sampled from a person aged 18-65 years who received the Ad26.COV2.S COVID-19 vaccine or a placebo.

CDR3 nucleotides: TGTGCCACCAGCAGACTCGGGGGGAGCACAGATACGCAGTATTTT. It specifies CATSRLGGSTDTQYF. The V gene is TRBV15, the J gene TRBJ2-3, with 7 bases lining up with TRBD2. V lost 2 bases to trimming and J lost 0 bases; unmatched junction nucleotides: 2. Germline V gene data show CDR1 as LNHNV and CDR2 as YYDKDF (reference sequence). This CDR3 contains 15 residues.

This chain connects TRBV6-5 to TRBJ1-1; 8 positions agree with TRBD1. Germline CDR1 and CDR2: MNHEY and SVGAGI. V dropped 2 bases and J dropped 3; count of bases not matched to a gene: 2. This CDR3 is built from 14 residues. CDR3 DNA sequence: TGTGCCAGCAGTTACGGGACAGGAGACACTGAAGCTTTCTTT. This gives the protein CASSYGTGDTEAFF.

The chain combines TRBV4-3 with TRBJ2-1; D assignment may be TRBD1 or TRBD2 (6 bases each). Between the trimmed V and J ends, which lost 2 bases and 4 bases, there was a span of 15 bases. Per germline, CDR1 LGHNA and CDR2 YSLEER. The CDR3 is 16 residues long. The CDR3 region has the DNA TGCGCCAGCAGCCAAACGGGGGCCCGGCATTACAATGAGCAGTTCTTC. It encodes CASSQTGARHYNEQFF.